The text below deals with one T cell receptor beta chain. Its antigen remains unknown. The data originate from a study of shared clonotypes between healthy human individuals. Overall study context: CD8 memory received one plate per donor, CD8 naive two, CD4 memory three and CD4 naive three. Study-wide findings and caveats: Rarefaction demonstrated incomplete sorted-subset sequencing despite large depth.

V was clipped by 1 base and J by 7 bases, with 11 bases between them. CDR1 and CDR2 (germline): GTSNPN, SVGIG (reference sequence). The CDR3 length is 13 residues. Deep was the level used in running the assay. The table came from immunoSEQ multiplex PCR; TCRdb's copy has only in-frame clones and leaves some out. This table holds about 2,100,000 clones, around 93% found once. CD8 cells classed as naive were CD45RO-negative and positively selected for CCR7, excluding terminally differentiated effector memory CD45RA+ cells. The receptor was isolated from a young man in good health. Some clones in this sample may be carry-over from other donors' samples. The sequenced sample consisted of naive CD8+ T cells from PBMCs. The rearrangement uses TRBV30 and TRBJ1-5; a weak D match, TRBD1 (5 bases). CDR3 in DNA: TGTGCCTGGAGTGGAAGGGGAATACAGCCCCAGCATTTT. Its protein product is CAWSGRGIQPQHF.